This T cell receptor (beta chain) was captured in a study of blood T cell repertoires in COVID-19. Study information: The United States, Italy and Spain supplied acute and convalescent COVID-19 samples. T cells, B-cell-depleted T cells, or PBMCs supplied cDNA or gDNA.

The germline CDR1 and CDR2 sequences are SGDLS and YYNGEE. The CDR3 is 13 residues long. The ends were cut back, 0 bases at V and 4 bases at J, with 6 bases in the middle. How the authors handled the data: Estimation of nucleated cell counts was performed using reference gene primer amplification. Clones were read by immunoSEQ multiplex PCR, and TCRdb kept only the in-frame ones, dropping some. V and J calls and clone size come straight from that table; D and trimming were deduced from the DNA. The table includes about 68,000 clones, 85% to 90% detected once. The sequence was obtained from a man between 50 and 59 years old with acute or convalescent COVID-19. This chain links TRBV9 with TRBJ2-3; D is unresolved. Sequenced: peripheral blood. CDR3 protein: CASSVVVADTQYF. DNA of the CDR3: TGTGCCAGCAGCGTAGTTGTCGCAGATACGCAGTATTTT.